This is a list of T cell receptor beta chains from one sample in a study of T cell repertoires in cytomegalovirus infection. In TCRdb, the reads were re-called with MiXCR into one record per CDR3 protein. The table includes 800,000 to 950,000 distinct CDR3 sequences, about 30% detected once. For these receptors, no antigen is known. The sample was cultured CD8+ T cells from PBMCs, taken from culture after CMV antigen stimulation. These receptors were collected from a human donor in good health (CMV status not recorded). Some clones in this sample may be carry-over from other donors' samples. The CDR3 runs from the conserved cysteine through the conserved F or W. Fields, in order: clone size, V gene, D gene, J gene, CDR3 protein, CDR3 DNA. D genes are given only for firm matches. Clone size is not always given. Where it is, it says once, few, many or a class for expanded clones.

few	TRBV7-9	NA	TRBJ1-2	CASSWDIRYGYTF	TGTGCCAGCAGCTGGGACATACGCTATGGCTACACCTTC
NA	TRBV15	NA	TRBJ1-5	CATAKGNQPQHF	TGTGCCACCGCCAAGGGGAATCAGCCCCAGCATTTT
few	TRBV19	TRBD2	TRBJ2-5	CASSPLGLAGGTETQYF	TGTGCCAGTAGTCCGTTGGGGCTAGCGGGGGGGACAGAGACCCAGTACTTC
NA	TRBV7-3	NA	TRBJ2-1	CASSLGSQGYREQFF	TGTGCCAGCAGCTTAGGATCACAGGGATATCGTGAGCAGTTCTTC
NA	TRBV6-8	TRBD1	TRBJ1-2	CASSTRQGSNYGYTF	TGTGCCAGCAGTACAAGACAGGGGAGTAACTATGGCTACACCTTC
many	TRBV10-3	NA	TRBJ2-3	CAISESWLHDRNTDTQYF	TGTGCCATCAGTGAGTCATGGCTACACGACAGGAACACAGATACGCAGTATTTT
NA	TRBV12-3/TRBV12-4	NA	TRBJ2-1	CASSLSEGEQFF	TGTGCCAGCAGTCTTTCAGAGGGGGAGCAGTTCTTC
NA	TRBV4-1	NA	TRBJ2-7	CASSQVGGPDEQYF	TGCGCCAGCAGCCAAGTTGGGGGGCCCGACGAGCAGTACTTC
many	TRBV7-2	NA	TRBJ2-7	CASSLAGGGGYEQYF	TGTGCCAGCAGCTTAGCGGGGGGAGGGGGCTACGAGCAGTACTTC
few	TRBV6-1	NA	TRBJ2-7	CASSGLDPYEQYF	TGTGCCAGCAGTGGGCTAGACCCCTACGAGCAGTACTTC
NA	TRBV19	TRBD1	TRBJ1-1	CASSIADRVNTEAFF	TGTGCCAGTAGTATAGCGGACAGGGTGAACACTGAAGCTTTCTTT
few	TRBV5-4	NA	TRBJ1-1	CASSLAQRGTEAFF	TGTGCCAGCAGCTTAGCGCAGAGGGGCACTGAAGCTTTCTTT
few	TRBV7-9	TRBD1	TRBJ2-7	CASSPWTGGTNYEQYF	TGTGCCAGCAGCCCCTGGACAGGTGGGACAAACTACGAGCAGTACTTC
NA	TRBV5-1	NA	TRBJ2-3	CASSLVGNAADTQYF	TGCGCCAGCAGCTTGGTCGGGAATGCGGCAGATACGCAGTATTTT
few	TRBV4-1	NA	TRBJ1-4	CASSQAGGAEKLFF	TGCGCCAGCAGCCAAGCCGGGGGCGCGGAAAAACTGTTTTTT
NA	TRBV11-2	TRBD1	TRBJ1-2	CASSSGQVGGYTF	TGTGCCAGCAGCTCGGGACAGGTTGGAGGCTACACCTTC
few	TRBV7-9	NA	TRBJ1-3	CASSPSGGSSGNTIYF	TGTGCCAGCAGCCCCAGTGGGGGGAGCTCTGGAAACACCATATATTTT
few	TRBV19	NA	TRBJ1-2	CASSRRDSNYGYTF	TGTGCCAGTAGTAGGCGGGATTCTAACTATGGCTACACCTTC
NA	TRBV6-5	NA	TRBJ1-2	CASSSTGTPTNYGYTF	TGTGCCAGCAGTTCCACCGGGACACCAACTAACTATGGCTACACCTTC